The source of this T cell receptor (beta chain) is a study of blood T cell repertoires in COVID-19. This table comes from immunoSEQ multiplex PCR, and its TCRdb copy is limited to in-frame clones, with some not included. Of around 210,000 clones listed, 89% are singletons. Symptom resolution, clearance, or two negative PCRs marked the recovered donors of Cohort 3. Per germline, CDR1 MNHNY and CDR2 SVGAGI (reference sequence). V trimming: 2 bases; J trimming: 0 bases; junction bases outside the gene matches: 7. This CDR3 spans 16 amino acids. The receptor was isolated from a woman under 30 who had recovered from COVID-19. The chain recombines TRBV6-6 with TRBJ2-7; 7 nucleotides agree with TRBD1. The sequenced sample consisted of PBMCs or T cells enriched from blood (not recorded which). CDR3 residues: CASSYPKDRDSYEQYF. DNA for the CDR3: TGTGCCAGCAGTTACCCTAAAGACAGGGACTCCTACGAGCAGTACTTC.